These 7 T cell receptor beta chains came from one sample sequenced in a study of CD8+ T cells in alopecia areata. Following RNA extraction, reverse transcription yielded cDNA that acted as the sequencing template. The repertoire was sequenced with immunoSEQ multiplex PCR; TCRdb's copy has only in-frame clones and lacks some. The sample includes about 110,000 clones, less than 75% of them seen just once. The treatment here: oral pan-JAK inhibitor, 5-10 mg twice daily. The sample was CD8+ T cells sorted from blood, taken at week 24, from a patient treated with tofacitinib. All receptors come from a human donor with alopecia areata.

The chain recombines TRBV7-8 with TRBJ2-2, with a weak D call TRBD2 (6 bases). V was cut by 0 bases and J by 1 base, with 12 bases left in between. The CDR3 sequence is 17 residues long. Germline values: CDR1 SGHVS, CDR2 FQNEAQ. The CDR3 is CASSLARDWENTGELFF. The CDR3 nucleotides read TGTGCCAGCAGCTTAGCGCGGGACTGGGAGAACACCGGGGAGCTGTTTTTT.

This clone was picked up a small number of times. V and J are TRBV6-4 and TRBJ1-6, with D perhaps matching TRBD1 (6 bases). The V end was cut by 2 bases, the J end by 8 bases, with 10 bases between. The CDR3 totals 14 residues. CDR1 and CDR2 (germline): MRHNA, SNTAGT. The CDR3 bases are TGTGCCAGCAGTGACGGGGGGGCTGATTCACCCCTCCACTTT. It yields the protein CASSDGGADSPLHF.

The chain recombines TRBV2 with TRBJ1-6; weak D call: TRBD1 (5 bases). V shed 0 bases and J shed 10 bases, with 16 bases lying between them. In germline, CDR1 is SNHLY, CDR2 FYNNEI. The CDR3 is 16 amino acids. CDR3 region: CASSEALGRVGSPLHF. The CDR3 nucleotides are TGTGCCAGCAGTGAAGCGCTGGGCAGGGTCGGCTCACCCCTCCACTTT.

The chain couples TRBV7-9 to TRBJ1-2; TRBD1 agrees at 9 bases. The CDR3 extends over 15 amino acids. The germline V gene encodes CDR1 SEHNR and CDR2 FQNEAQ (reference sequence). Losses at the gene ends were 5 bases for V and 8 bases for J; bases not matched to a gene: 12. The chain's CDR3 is CASSQNRGRGGGYTF. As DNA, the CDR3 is TGTGCCAGCAGCCAAAACAGGGGGCGCGGTGGAGGCTACACCTTC.

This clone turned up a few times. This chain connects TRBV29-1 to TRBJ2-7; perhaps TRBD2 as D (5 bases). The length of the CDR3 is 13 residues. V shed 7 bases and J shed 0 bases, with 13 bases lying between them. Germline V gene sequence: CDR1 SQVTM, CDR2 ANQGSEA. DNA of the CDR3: TGCAGCGCCCAGGACTGGAGCTCCTACGAGCAGTACTTC. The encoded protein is CSAQDWSSYEQYF.

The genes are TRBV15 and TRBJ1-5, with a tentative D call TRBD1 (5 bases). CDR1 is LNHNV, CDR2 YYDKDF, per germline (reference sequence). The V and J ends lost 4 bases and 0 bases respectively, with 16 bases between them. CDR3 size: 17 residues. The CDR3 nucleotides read TGTGCCACCAGCACCCCCCCACAGGAGTATAGCAATCAGCCCCAGCATTTT. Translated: CATSTPPQEYSNQPQHF.

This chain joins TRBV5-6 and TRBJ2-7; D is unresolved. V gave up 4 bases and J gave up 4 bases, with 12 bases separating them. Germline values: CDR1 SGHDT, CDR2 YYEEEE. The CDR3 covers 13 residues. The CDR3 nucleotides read TGTGCCAGCAGCCCAATCAATTCATACGAGCAGTACTTC. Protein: CASSPINSYEQYF.